This is a list of T cell receptor beta chains from one sample in a study of CD8 T cells in ankylosing spondylitis. TCRdb used MiXCR to reprocess the 5' RACE reads, holding one entry per CDR3 protein. The sample shows about 450,000 distinct CDR3 sequences, roughly 27% of them seen only once. The sample comprised blood, either unsorted or a sorted T cell fraction (not recorded which). These receptors all stem from a male donor with ankylosing spondylitis. The CDR3 runs from the conserved cysteine through the conserved F or W. Fields, in order: V gene, J gene, clone size, D gene, CDR3 protein, CDR3 DNA. The D gene is left open where the match is weak. Size values are once, few and many counts, or a class for expanded clones, and some rows have none.

v_gene: TRBV2; j_gene: TRBJ2-5; abundance: .; d_gene: .; CDR3aa: CASSDQRSSQETQYF; CDR3nt: TGTGCCAGCAGCGACCAAAGATCCTCACAAGAGACCCAGTACTTC
v_gene: TRBV6-5; j_gene: TRBJ2-3; abundance: .; d_gene: .; CDR3aa: CASSYSLENTDTQYF; CDR3nt: TGTGCCAGCAGTTACTCACTAGAAAACACAGATACGCAGTATTTT
v_gene: TRBV7-6; j_gene: TRBJ2-7; abundance: many; d_gene: .; CDR3aa: CASSLASSYEQYF; CDR3nt: TGTGCCAGCAGCTTAGCTAGCTCCTACGAGCAGTACTTC
v_gene: TRBV4-2; j_gene: TRBJ1-2; abundance: .; d_gene: .; CDR3aa: CASSQDQGKGYGYTF; CDR3nt: TGTGCCAGCAGCCAAGATCAGGGTAAAGGCTATGGCTACACCTTC
v_gene: TRBV7-9; j_gene: TRBJ2-3; abundance: .; d_gene: .; CDR3aa: CASSRGTASTDTQYF; CDR3nt: TGTGCCAGCAGCCGGGGGACAGCTAGCACAGATACGCAGTATTTT
v_gene: TRBV19; j_gene: TRBJ1-1; abundance: .; d_gene: .; CDR3aa: CASSIPASPMNTEAFF; CDR3nt: TGTGCCAGTAGTATTCCCGCCAGCCCCATGAACACTGAAGCTTTCTTT
v_gene: TRBV6-1; j_gene: TRBJ2-3; abundance: .; d_gene: .; CDR3aa: CASKESSGPDTQYF; CDR3nt: TGTGCCAGCAAGGAGTCTAGTGGTCCAGATACGCAGTATTTT
v_gene: TRBV15; j_gene: TRBJ2-1; abundance: .; d_gene: .; CDR3aa: CATSRVGGGNEQFF; CDR3nt: TGTGCCACCAGCAGAGTAGGGGGAGGCAATGAGCAGTTCTTC
v_gene: TRBV2; j_gene: TRBJ1-1; abundance: .; d_gene: .; CDR3aa: CTRSPHLIVQGLNTEAFF; CDR3nt: TGTACCCGCAGTCCCCACCTTATCGTACAGGGATTGAACACTGAAGCTTTCTTT
v_gene: TRBV20-1; j_gene: TRBJ1-1; abundance: .; d_gene: TRBD1; CDR3aa: CSALVPGQGPGTEAFF; CDR3nt: TGCAGTGCCTTAGTCCCGGGACAGGGGCCGGGGACTGAAGCTTTCTTT
v_gene: TRBV5-1; j_gene: TRBJ2-1; abundance: few; d_gene: TRBD1; CDR3aa: CASSLVRGHPTNEQFF; CDR3nt: TGCGCCAGCAGCTTGGTAAGGGGGCACCCAACCAATGAGCAGTTCTTC
v_gene: TRBV9; j_gene: TRBJ1-2; abundance: .; d_gene: TRBD1; CDR3aa: CASTPTGGGGYTF; CDR3nt: TGTGCCAGCACTCCGACAGGGGGCGGCGGCTACACCTTC
v_gene: TRBV27; j_gene: TRBJ2-1; abundance: .; d_gene: TRBD2; CDR3aa: CASSSPGLAYNEQFF; CDR3nt: TGTGCCAGCAGTTCCCCCGGACTAGCCTACAATGAGCAGTTCTTC
v_gene: TRBV7-8; j_gene: TRBJ2-2; abundance: .; d_gene: TRBD2; CDR3aa: CASSPRGLAGTGELFF; CDR3nt: TGTGCCAGCAGCCCAAGGGGTCTAGCGGGCACCGGGGAGCTGTTTTTT
v_gene: TRBV4-2; j_gene: TRBJ2-1; abundance: .; d_gene: .; CDR3aa: CASSLSLAEYNEQFF; CDR3nt: TGTGCCAGCAGCCTAAGCTTAGCGGAATACAATGAGCAGTTCTTC
v_gene: TRBV7-9; j_gene: TRBJ1-1; abundance: .; d_gene: .; CDR3aa: CASSFMNTEAFF; CDR3nt: TGTGCCAGCAGTTTCATGAACACTGAAGCTTTCTTT
v_gene: TRBV18; j_gene: TRBJ2-5; abundance: many; d_gene: TRBD2; CDR3aa: CASSPRLAGVGQETQYF; CDR3nt: TGTGCCAGCTCACCACGACTAGCGGGAGTGGGGCAAGAGACCCAGTACTTC
v_gene: TRBV5-6; j_gene: TRBJ1-1; abundance: .; d_gene: .; CDR3aa: CASSLVGPLRSPTEAFF; CDR3nt: TGTGCCAGCAGCTTGGTCGGGCCCCTGAGGAGCCCCACTGAAGCTTTCTTT
v_gene: TRBV20-1; j_gene: TRBJ2-3; abundance: few; d_gene: .; CDR3aa: CSARDKSGTDTQYF; CDR3nt: TGCAGTGCTAGAGATAAGTCGGGCACAGATACGCAGTATTTT
v_gene: TRBV20-1; j_gene: TRBJ2-1; abundance: .; d_gene: TRBD2; CDR3aa: CSAESGGTFNEQFF; CDR3nt: TGCAGTGCCGAGAGCGGGGGGACTTTCAATGAGCAGTTCTTC
v_gene: TRBV4-2; j_gene: TRBJ2-3; abundance: .; d_gene: TRBD2; CDR3aa: CASSQGVAGAADTQYF; CDR3nt: TGTGCCAGCAGCCAAGGGGTAGCGGGAGCGGCAGATACGCAGTATTTT
v_gene: TRBV12-3/TRBV12-4; j_gene: TRBJ2-3; abundance: few; d_gene: TRBD2; CDR3aa: CASGPTSGRGADTQYF; CDR3nt: TGTGCCAGCGGACCAACTAGCGGAAGGGGGGCAGATACGCAGTATTTT
v_gene: TRBV25-1; j_gene: TRBJ2-3; abundance: few; d_gene: TRBD1; CDR3aa: CASSDRTGPTDTQYF; CDR3nt: TGTGCCAGCAGTGACAGGACAGGACCCACAGATACGCAGTATTTT
v_gene: TRBV5-4; j_gene: TRBJ1-2; abundance: .; d_gene: TRBD1; CDR3aa: CASSPTTGENYGYTF; CDR3nt: TGTGCCAGCAGCCCGACGACAGGGGAAAACTATGGCTACACCTTC
v_gene: TRBV20-1; j_gene: TRBJ1-1; abundance: .; d_gene: .; CDR3aa: CSARKQVGDTEAFF; CDR3nt: TGCAGTGCTAGAAAACAAGTGGGCGACACTGAAGCTTTCTTT
v_gene: TRBV20-1; j_gene: TRBJ2-1; abundance: .; d_gene: .; CDR3aa: CSARHNEQFF; CDR3nt: TGCAGTGCTAGACATAATGAGCAGTTCTTC
v_gene: TRBV20-1; j_gene: TRBJ2-7; abundance: .; d_gene: .; CDR3aa: CSARMGGYEQYF; CDR3nt: TGCAGTGCTAGGATGGGGGGCTACGAGCAGTACTTC
v_gene: TRBV28; j_gene: TRBJ1-4; abundance: few; d_gene: .; CDR3aa: CASSQSGEGGVGKLFF; CDR3nt: TGTGCCAGCAGTCAATCCGGGGAGGGGGGAGTGGGAAAACTGTTTTTT
v_gene: TRBV4-2; j_gene: TRBJ1-2; abundance: few; d_gene: TRBD1; CDR3aa: CASSQSQGDYGYTF; CDR3nt: TGTGCCAGCAGCCAATCACAGGGGGACTATGGCTACACCTTC
v_gene: TRBV6-5; j_gene: TRBJ2-5; abundance: many; d_gene: TRBD2; CDR3aa: CASSYGRSGGETQYF; CDR3nt: TGTGCCAGCAGTTACGGTCGGAGCGGGGGAGAGACCCAGTACTTC
v_gene: TRBV24-1; j_gene: TRBJ2-1; abundance: few; d_gene: .; CDR3aa: CATSEAGKYDEQFF; CDR3nt: TGTGCCACCAGTGAGGCAGGGAAGTACGATGAGCAGTTCTTC
v_gene: TRBV12-3/TRBV12-4; j_gene: TRBJ1-5; abundance: few; d_gene: .; CDR3aa: CASSFETENQPQHF; CDR3nt: TGTGCCAGCAGTTTTGAAACAGAGAATCAGCCCCAGCATTTT
v_gene: TRBV29-1; j_gene: TRBJ2-3; abundance: few; d_gene: .; CDR3aa: CSVSGTADTQYF; CDR3nt: TGCAGCGTTTCAGGGACGGCAGATACGCAGTATTTT
v_gene: TRBV7-9; j_gene: TRBJ1-2; abundance: few; d_gene: TRBD1; CDR3aa: CASSPTGTAYGYTF; CDR3nt: TGTGCCAGCAGCCCCACCGGGACAGCCTATGGCTACACCTTC
v_gene: TRBV3-1; j_gene: TRBJ2-3; abundance: .; d_gene: .; CDR3aa: CASSHDPSTDTQYF; CDR3nt: TGTGCCAGCAGCCATGATCCTAGCACAGATACGCAGTATTTT
v_gene: TRBV5-1; j_gene: TRBJ2-4; abundance: few; d_gene: .; CDR3aa: CASSLETGSAKNIQYF; CDR3nt: TGCGCCAGCAGCTTGGAAACAGGGTCGGCCAAAAACATTCAGTACTTC
v_gene: TRBV4-2; j_gene: TRBJ2-1; abundance: .; d_gene: .; CDR3aa: CASSQGGSSNEQFF; CDR3nt: TGTGCCAGCAGCCAAGGAGGTTCGTCCAATGAGCAGTTCTTC
v_gene: TRBV20-1; j_gene: TRBJ2-3; abundance: .; d_gene: .; CDR3aa: CSATDGSSTDTQYF; CDR3nt: TGCAGTGCTACGGACGGGAGTAGCACAGATACGCAGTATTTT
v_gene: TRBV7-2; j_gene: TRBJ2-3; abundance: .; d_gene: .; CDR3aa: CASSPPGTAQQTQYF; CDR3nt: TGTGCCAGCAGCCCCCCTGGGACGGCACAGCAAACGCAGTATTTT
v_gene: TRBV5-1; j_gene: TRBJ1-1; abundance: few; d_gene: .; CDR3aa: CASSPLRLNTEAFF; CDR3nt: TGCGCCAGCAGCCCCCTTCGGTTGAACACTGAAGCTTTCTTT
v_gene: TRBV29-1; j_gene: TRBJ2-1; abundance: .; d_gene: .; CDR3aa: CSVDPGRKQFF; CDR3nt: TGCAGCGTTGATCCAGGCCGTAAGCAGTTCTTC
v_gene: TRBV27; j_gene: TRBJ1-2; abundance: few; d_gene: .; CDR3aa: CASKTEGNYGYTF; CDR3nt: TGTGCCAGCAAAACGGAGGGAAACTATGGCTACACCTTC
v_gene: TRBV12-3/TRBV12-4; j_gene: TRBJ1-2; abundance: many; d_gene: TRBD1; CDR3aa: CASNPQGTRGYTF; CDR3nt: TGTGCCAGCAACCCACAGGGGACTCGGGGCTACACCTTC
v_gene: TRBV15; j_gene: TRBJ2-5; abundance: .; d_gene: TRBD2; CDR3aa: CATSRGGSGSSNQETQYF; CDR3nt: TGTGCCACCAGCAGAGGGGGTAGCGGGAGCAGTAACCAAGAGACCCAGTACTTC
v_gene: TRBV3-1; j_gene: TRBJ1-1; abundance: .; d_gene: .; CDR3aa: CASSQEASGDTEALF; CDR3nt: TGTGCCAGCAGCCAAGAAGCGAGTGGGGACACTGAAGCTCTCTTT
v_gene: TRBV20-1; j_gene: TRBJ1-6; abundance: .; d_gene: TRBD1; CDR3aa: CSARSGQGISPLHF; CDR3nt: TGCAGTGCTAGATCGGGACAGGGAATATCACCCCTCCACTTT
v_gene: TRBV11-2; j_gene: TRBJ2-3; abundance: few; d_gene: TRBD1; CDR3aa: CASSSRQGDTQYF; CDR3nt: TGTGCCAGCAGTAGTAGACAGGGAGATACGCAGTATTTT
v_gene: TRBV20-1; j_gene: TRBJ2-3; abundance: .; d_gene: .; CDR3aa: CSARQGGTDTQYF; CDR3nt: TGCAGTGCTAGACAGGGAGGCACAGATACGCAGTATTTT
v_gene: TRBV20-1; j_gene: TRBJ1-5; abundance: .; d_gene: TRBD1; CDR3aa: CSAWTGSSNQPQHF; CDR3nt: TGCAGTGCATGGACAGGGAGCAGCAATCAGCCCCAGCATTTT
v_gene: TRBV27; j_gene: TRBJ1-1; abundance: few; d_gene: .; CDR3aa: CASSLNGMNTEAFF; CDR3nt: TGTGCCAGCAGTTTGAACGGGATGAACACTGAAGCTTTCTTT
v_gene: TRBV7-9; j_gene: TRBJ1-4; abundance: .; d_gene: .; CDR3aa: CASSDTYQEPTNEKLFF; CDR3nt: TGTGCCAGCAGCGATACCTACCAGGAACCAACTAATGAAAAACTGTTTTTT
v_gene: TRBV4-2; j_gene: TRBJ2-1; abundance: .; d_gene: TRBD2; CDR3aa: CASSYKTSSDNNEQFF; CDR3nt: TGTGCCAGCAGCTATAAGACTAGCTCAGATAACAATGAGCAGTTCTTC
v_gene: TRBV19; j_gene: TRBJ2-3; abundance: .; d_gene: TRBD2; CDR3aa: CASRKTSGRHTDTQYF; CDR3nt: TGTGCCAGTAGAAAGACTAGCGGGAGGCACACAGATACGCAGTATTTT
v_gene: TRBV5-1; j_gene: TRBJ1-1; abundance: few; d_gene: .; CDR3aa: CASSLRGDNTEAFF; CDR3nt: TGCGCCAGCAGCTTACGAGGGGATAACACTGAAGCTTTCTTT
v_gene: TRBV6-1; j_gene: TRBJ1-1; abundance: .; d_gene: .; CDR3aa: CAGGGGNTEAFF; CDR3nt: TGTGCCGGGGGAGGGGGGAACACTGAAGCTTTCTTT